This T cell receptor (beta chain) was sequenced in a study of response to subunit inactivated influenza vaccine. Points from the study as a whole: Authors suggested that a seasonal influenza vaccination recruits few new T cells each time.

As regards this clonotype: The antigen remains unidentified.

TCRdb reprocessed the RT-PCR reads via MiXCR and lists one record per CDR3 protein. The sample has roughly 570,000 distinct CDR3 sequences, 13% to 15% seen once; the top ten hold over 8.5%. Germline CDR1 DFQATT, CDR2 SNEGSKA (reference sequence). The ends lost 4 bases at V and 6 bases at J; junction bases unmatched: 14. The CDR3 runs to 17 residues. The sequenced sample was PBMCs from blood, obtained 12 days after vaccination. The receptor was derived from a man aged 45-65 years who received an inactivated influenza vaccine. The rearrangement joins TRBV20-1 to TRBJ1-5; 11 bases are a match to TRBD1. The CDR3 sequence: CSATALEGDRGFQPQHF. In nucleotides, the CDR3 is TGCAGTGCTACCGCCTTAGAAGGGGACAGGGGGTTTCAGCCCCAGCATTTT.